These 27 T cell receptor beta chains share one sample of origin, sequenced in a study of T cells after somatic rescue of genetic block. This table comes from immunoSEQ multiplex PCR, and its TCRdb copy is limited to in-frame clones, with some not included. The sample holds some 68,000 clones, roughly 88% seen once. Sequencing input: peripheral blood mononuclear cells (PBMCs). These receptors originate from a young man.

This clone appeared a single time. The chain carries TRBV13 and TRBJ1-3, with TRBD1 matching over 7 bases. This CDR3 contains 16 residues. Germline V gene lookup returns CDR1 PRHDT and CDR2 FYEKMQ (reference sequence). V lost 2 bases to trimming and J lost 3 bases; unmatched junction nucleotides: 7. The CDR3 loop reads CASSLLGTENGNTIYF. Here the CDR3 DNA reads TGTGCCAGCAGCTTACTGGGGACAGAAAATGGAAACACCATATATTTT.

The chain links TRBV7-2 to TRBJ2-3; 14 positions match TRBD2. In germline, CDR1 is SGHTA, CDR2 FQGNSA. There are 16 residues in the CDR3. J lost 6 bases, V lost 5 bases, and 7 bases had no gene match. For the CDR3, the DNA is TGTGCCAGCAGCCAGGGACTAGCGGGAGAGGATGATACGCAGTATTTT. Its translation is CASSQGLAGEDDTQYF.

This chain links TRBV19 with TRBJ1-1; the D gene is possibly TRBD1 (6 bases). Per germline, CDR1 LNHDA and CDR2 SQIVND (reference sequence). The V gene lost 7 bases and the J gene lost 2 bases, with 17 bases spanning the gap. This CDR3 comprises 15 residues. As DNA, the CDR3 is TGTGCCAGTACCCCTACGACAGGTATAAACACTGAAGCTTTCTTT. Encoded protein: CASTPTTGINTEAFF.

The V gene is TRBV18, the J gene TRBJ2-3, with 12 nucleotides matching TRBD2. The CDR3 is made up of 17 amino acids. The V and J ends lost 0 bases and 2 bases, in that order; junction bases with no gene match: 3. Germline lookup yields CDR1 KGHSH and CDR2 LQKENI. In DNA form, the CDR3 reads TGTGCCAGCTCACCACCAGGACTAGCGGGATCCACAGATACGCAGTATTTT. This translates into CASSPPGLAGSTDTQYF.

The chain combines TRBV28 with TRBJ2-7; D unresolved. Trimming cost V 10 bases and J 0 bases, with 10 bases left between them. The CDR3 spans 12 residues. Germline V gene data show CDR1 as MDHEN and CDR2 as SYDVKM. Written as DNA, the CDR3 is TGTGCCACATTTCGGAGCTCCTACGAGCAGTACTTC. This encodes CATFRSSYEQYF.

The chain carries TRBV5-4 and TRBJ1-2; D not resolved. Germline V gives CDR1 SGHNT, CDR2 YYREEE (reference sequence). The CDR3 consists of 13 residues. V was trimmed by 6 bases and J by 4 bases, leaving 13 bases between them. CDR3 DNA: TGTGCCAGCACCTATTGGGATCTCTATGGCTACACCTTC. Translated: CASTYWDLYGYTF. The entire variable domain, with the rest obtained from reference TRBV5-4 and TRBJ1-2, is as follows: ETGVTQSPTHLIKTRGQQVTLRCSSQSGHNTVSWYQQALGQGPQFIFQYYREEENGRGNFPPRFSGLQFPNYSSELNVNALELDDSALYLCASTYWDLYGYTFGSGTRLTVV.

This clone occurred once. The gene calls are TRBV29-1 and TRBJ2-3; 8 positions match TRBD1. In germline, CDR1 is SQVTM, CDR2 ANQGSEA. The CDR3 has 16 residues. V trimming: 0 bases; J trimming: 2 bases; junction bases outside the gene matches: 7. CDR3 coding DNA: TGCAGCGTTGAAGATGGGGACAGGAGCCTCACAGATACGCAGTATTTT. Translation gives CSVEDGDRSLTDTQYF.

V and J are TRBV5-1 and TRBJ2-1; tentative D call: TRBD2 (5 bases). V lost 3 bases and J 6 bases, leaving 7 bases between the germline ends. This CDR3 is 12 amino acids long. CDR1 and CDR2 from the germline V gene are SGHRS and YFSETQ. The CDR3 here is CASSSLGNEQFF. The CDR3 DNA reads as TGCGCCAGCAGCTCACTAGGCAATGAGCAGTTCTTC. The complete variable domain, with remaining parts taken from reference TRBV5-1 and TRBJ2-1, reads KAGVTQTPRYLIKTRGQQVTLSCSPISGHRSVSWYQQTPGQGLQFLFEYFSETQRNKGNFPGRFSGRQFSNSRSEMNVSTLELGDSALYLCASSSLGNEQFFGPGTRLTVL.

The V call is TRBV11-2, the J call TRBJ1-4; D not resolved. V lost 5 bases and J lost 4, with 17 bases in between. The CDR3 has 16 residues. Germline loops: CDR1 SGHAT, CDR2 FQNNGV. The chain's CDR3 is CASSTRADGYNEKLFF. The CDR3 DNA follows: TGTGCCAGCAGCACGCGCGCTGACGGATATAATGAAAAACTGTTTTTT.

This clone was counted a single time. V gene TRBV19 combines with J gene TRBJ2-7, with TRBD2 matching over 12 bases. There are 16 residues in the CDR3. From germline, CDR1 is LNHDA and CDR2 SQIVND (reference sequence). The junction had 13 bases not matched to a gene; V was cut back by 4 bases and J by 9 bases. For the CDR3, the DNA is TGTGCCAGTAGTACCCCAACGACTAGCGGGAGCCCAGCGCAGTACTTC. Its protein product is CASSTPTTSGSPAQYF. Complete variable domain (other parts from reference TRBV19 and TRBJ2-7): DGGITQSPKYLFRKEGQNVTLSCEQNLNHDAMYWYRQDPGQGLRLIYYSQIVNDFQKGDIAEGYSVSREKKESFPLTVTSAQKNPTAFYLCASSTPTTSGSPAQYFGPGTRLTVT.

This chain links TRBV11-2 with TRBJ2-5; 8 positions match TRBD1. The V gene's germline CDR1 is SGHAT and CDR2 FQNNGV. CDR3 length: 16 residues. V was clipped by 6 bases and J by 1 base; unmatched bases: 10. CDR3 loop: CASSPPNRGSQETQYF. CDR3 bases: TGTGCCAGCAGTCCACCCAACAGGGGGTCCCAAGAGACCCAGTACTTC.

The chain links TRBV5-4 to TRBJ1-6, with D perhaps matching TRBD1 (6 bases). Germline CDR1 is SGHNT and CDR2 is YYREEE (reference sequence). Trimming took 4 bases from V and 14 from J, leaving 13 bases between them. This CDR3 comprises 12 residues. CDR3 in DNA: TGTGCCAGCAGCCCGGACAGTATAACCCTCCACTTT. This sequence encodes CASSPDSITLHF.

The rearrangement links TRBV11-2 to TRBJ2-5; 8 bases are a match to TRBD2. Germline V CDR1 and CDR2: SGHAT, FQNNGV. V shed 3 bases and J 5 bases; nucleotides not matched to a gene: 5. The CDR3 sequence is 14 residues long. The CDR3 DNA sequence: TGTGCCAGCAGCTTCGGGGGGGGTCCGGAGACCCAGTACTTC. Translating it yields CASSFGGGPETQYF.

V gene TRBV6-6 combines with J gene TRBJ2-2; 9 nucleotides line up with TRBD1. Germline values: CDR1 MNHNY, CDR2 SVGAGI (reference sequence). CDR3 length equals 14 residues. The junction had 3 bases not matched to a gene; V was cut back by 3 bases and J by 7 bases. CDR3 nucleotide sequence: TGTGCCAGCAGTTATGGACAGGGGATCGGGGAGCTGTTTTTT. It encodes CASSYGQGIGELFF.

The chain has TRBV27 and TRBJ2-7; TRBD2 matches at 7 bases. The CDR3 totals 14 residues. Losses at the gene ends were 5 bases for V and 2 bases for J; bases not matched to a gene: 6. CDR1 is MNHEY and CDR2 is SMNVEV in the germline V gene (reference sequence). The CDR3 bases are TGTGCCAGCAGTACAGCGGGGTTTACCTACGAGCAGTACTTC. Its protein is CASSTAGFTYEQYF.

V usage is TRBV4-3 and J usage is TRBJ1-4; D gene ambiguous. The CDR3 sequence is 16 residues long. Deletions cut 1 base from V and 8 bases from J, with 17 bases between. Germline V gives CDR1 LGHNA, CDR2 YSLEER. CDR3 sequence (DNA): TGCGCCAGCAGCCAAGGATTCCCACAATTAGCGGAAAAACTGTTTTTT. Amino acid sequence: CASSQGFPQLAEKLFF.

In this sample, this clone turned up once. V and J are TRBV7-2 and TRBJ2-3, with 12 bases that match TRBD2. Germline assignment: CDR1 SGHTA and CDR2 FQGNSA. V lost 1 base, J lost 1 base, and 3 bases stayed unmatched. This CDR3 spans 17 amino acids. The CDR3 reads CASSLEGTSGRTDTQYF. DNA for the CDR3: TGTGCCAGCAGCTTAGAGGGGACTAGCGGGCGCACAGATACGCAGTATTTT.

This CDR3 reads CASSLNSNQPQHF. CDR3 nucleotides: TGTGCCAGCAGTCTTAATAGCAATCAGCCCCAGCATTTT. The chain links TRBV6-5 to TRBJ1-5, with unresolved D. V lost 5 bases and J 0 bases, leaving 5 bases between the germline ends. The CDR3 consists of 13 residues. CDR1 is MNHEY and CDR2 is SVGAGI in the germline V gene.

This rearrangement joins TRBV28 to TRBJ1-5, with 7 positions matching TRBD1. The length of the CDR3 is 14 residues. J was trimmed by 0 bases and V by 5 bases; bases with no gene match: 1. Germline CDR1 MDHEN, CDR2 SYDVKM. The DNA for the CDR3 is TGTGCCAGCAGTGGGACAGTTAGCAATCAGCCCCAGCATTTT. It is translated as CASSGTVSNQPQHF.

The genes are TRBV5-4 and TRBJ2-7; TRBD2 matches 15 bases. The CDR3 is made up of 16 amino acids. Germline V gene lookup returns CDR1 SGHNT and CDR2 YYREEE (reference sequence). J lost 4 bases, V lost 4 bases, and 6 bases had no gene match. The CDR3 sequence: CASSRGLAGGNYEQYF. The CDR3 bases are TGTGCCAGCAGCAGGGGACTAGCGGGGGGAAATTACGAGCAGTACTTC.

This clone has just one count. The genes are TRBV14 and TRBJ2-7; 9 nucleotides agree with TRBD1. CDR3 length equals 13 residues. The germline V gene has CDR1 SGHDN and CDR2 FVKESK. V trimming: 4 bases; J trimming: 2 bases; junction bases outside the gene matches: 0. CDR3 loop: CASSRDRAYEQYF. The CDR3 DNA reads as TGTGCCAGCAGCCGGGACAGGGCCTACGAGCAGTACTTC.

The chain recombines TRBV6-6 with TRBJ2-1; D may be TRBD1 or TRBD2 (5 bases each). Germline CDR1 MNHNY, CDR2 SVGAGI (reference sequence). The CDR3 runs to 14 residues. Deletions cut 5 bases from V and 0 bases from J, with 8 bases between. Here the CDR3 reads CASSAGSSYNEQFF. Written as DNA, the CDR3 is TGTGCCAGCAGTGCAGGGAGCTCCTACAATGAGCAGTTCTTC.

The chain employs TRBV5-1 and TRBJ2-1; 10 positions match TRBD2. The J segment lost 3 bases and the V segment lost 3 bases, leaving 6 bases of the junction unmatched. The CDR3 runs to 16 residues. Germline CDR1 and CDR2: SGHRS and YFSETQ. The CDR3 region is CASSSIGTSVYNEQFF. For the CDR3, the DNA is TGCGCCAGCAGCTCGATCGGGACTAGCGTCTACAATGAGCAGTTCTTC.

The chain recombines TRBV5-1 with TRBJ2-3, with D unclear. This CDR3 has 13 amino acids. V lost 0 bases and J lost 2, with 4 bases in between. The germline gives CDR1 SGHRS, CDR2 YFSETQ. As DNA, the CDR3 is TGCGCCAGCAGCTTGGGCAACACAGATACGCAGTATTTT. Amino acid sequence: CASSLGNTDTQYF.

The table lists this clone with a count of one. The rearrangement uses TRBV7-2 and TRBJ2-1; D ambiguous. The CDR3 totals 16 residues. The V gene lost 0 bases and the J gene lost 4 bases, with 13 bases spanning the gap. Germline loops: CDR1 SGHTA, CDR2 FQGNSA. The CDR3 coding sequence is TGTGCCAGCAGCTTAGCGCAGCTCGGGCCTTACAATGAGCAGTTCTTC. Protein product: CASSLAQLGPYNEQFF.

V gene TRBV5-1 combines with J gene TRBJ2-3; a possible D gene is TRBD2 (6 bases). The CDR3 runs to 13 residues. Trimming took off 3 bases at V and 2 bases at J, with 7 bases between the two ends. Germline V gene data show CDR1 as SGHRS and CDR2 as YFSETQ. For the CDR3, the DNA is TGCGCCAGCAGCTGGGGGGACACAGATACGCAGTATTTT. Its protein is CASSWGDTDTQYF.

This rearrangement joins TRBV7-6 to TRBJ2-7; 7 positions agree with TRBD1. There are 15 residues in the CDR3. Germline V gene data show CDR1 as SGHVS and CDR2 as FNYEAQ. After removal of 0 bases from V and 3 bases from J, the junction contained 5 bases not matched to a gene. The CDR3, as DNA: TGTGCCAGCAGCTTAGCGGCGACAGGGAACTACGAGCAGTACTTC. Its protein is CASSLAATGNYEQYF.